The rows below give T cell receptor beta chains drawn from one sample of a study of response to subunit inactivated influenza vaccine. TCRdb analysed the RT-PCR reads with MiXCR anew, one entry per CDR3 protein. Of fewer than 700,000 distinct CDR3 sequences in the sample, 10% to 15% were seen once. Material: PBMCs from blood, obtained roughly 47 days after vaccination. The source is a man aged 50 or older who received an inactivated influenza vaccine. The CDR3 runs from the conserved cysteine through the conserved F or W. D genes are given only for firm matches. Some rows mark clone size as missing; the rest say once, few, many or name a class of expanded clone.

CDR3 protein,CDR3 DNA,clone size,J gene,V gene,D gene
CSVSGLAGDIGSYEQYF,TGCAGCGTTTCGGGACTAGCGGGAGATATTGGGTCCTACGAGCAGTACTTC,NA,TRBJ2-7,TRBV29-1,TRBD2
CASSLRETRNEQFF,TGTGCCAGCAGCTTGCGGGAAACCCGCAATGAGCAGTTCTTC,NA,TRBJ2-1,TRBV7-2,NA
CASSKDRGGTNYGYTF,TGCGCCAGCAGCAAGGACAGGGGTGGGACTAACTATGGCTACACCTTC,many,TRBJ1-2,TRBV5-1,TRBD1
CASSRQGSSYNEQSF,TGTGCCAGCAGTCGACAGGGAAGCTCCTACAATGAGCAGTCCTTC,NA,TRBJ2-1,TRBV12-3/TRBV12-4,TRBD1
CASSATGGLYNEQFF,TGTGCCAGCAGCGCGACAGGGGGCCTCTACAATGAGCAGTTCTTC,few,TRBJ2-1,TRBV9,TRBD1
CASSPPEASGEQYF,TGTGCCAGCTCACCACCGGAGGCCTCCGGCGAGCAGTACTTC,NA,TRBJ2-7,TRBV18,NA
CASSDSATGPQHF,TGTGCCAGCAGCGATTCGGCCACCGGTCCCCAGCATTTT,few,TRBJ1-5,TRBV7-9,NA
CSARDGTGGPGGEQFF,TGCAGTGCTAGAGATGGAACGGGAGGGCCTGGGGGTGAGCAGTTCTTC,few,TRBJ2-1,TRBV20-1,TRBD2
CASSGLTGTFGELFF,TGTGCCAGCAGTGGACTCACAGGGACGTTCGGGGAGCTGTTTTTT,few,TRBJ2-2,TRBV12-3/TRBV12-4,NA
CAISETRYEQFF,TGTGCCATCAGTGAAACTAGGTATGAGCAGTTCTTC,many,TRBJ2-1,TRBV10-3,NA
CASSSGGETYEQYF,TGTGCCAGCAGCTCAGGGGGGGAAACCTACGAGCAGTACTTC,many,TRBJ2-7,TRBV9,NA
CSVEVGTGGIQETQYF,TGCAGCGTTGAAGTGGGGACAGGGGGAATCCAAGAGACCCAGTACTTC,few,TRBJ2-5,TRBV29-1,TRBD1
CASRKTSVEQYF,TGTGCCAGCAGAAAGACTAGCGTCGAGCAGTACTTC,NA,TRBJ2-7,TRBV6-6,TRBD2
CASSQTGGSGANVLTF,TGTGCCAGCAGTCAGACAGGGGGCAGTGGGGCCAACGTCCTGACTTTC,few,TRBJ2-6,TRBV12-3/TRBV12-4,TRBD1
CASRSTGADTQYF,TGTGCCAGCAGATCGACAGGGGCCGATACGCAGTATTTT,many,TRBJ2-3,TRBV12-3/TRBV12-4,TRBD1
CAWDRTGGISYEQYF,TGTGCCTGGGATAGGACAGGGGGCATATCCTACGAGCAGTACTTC,few,TRBJ2-7,TRBV30,TRBD1
CSAPRWEGQETQYF,TGCAGTGCTCCCCGCTGGGAGGGGCAAGAGACCCAGTACTTC,few,TRBJ2-5,TRBV20-1,TRBD2
CASSSTPSYEQYF,TGCGCCAGCAGCTCCACCCCGTCCTACGAGCAGTACTTC,many,TRBJ2-7,TRBV5-1,NA
CASSLTAGGTEAFF,TGTGCCAGCAGTCTGACAGCTGGGGGCACTGAAGCTTTCTTT,NA,TRBJ1-1,TRBV12-3/TRBV12-4,NA
CATHFNREQYF,TGTGCCACCCATTTCAACCGCGAGCAGTACTTC,many,TRBJ2-7,TRBV28,NA
CASSPQSGRSTDTQYF,TGTGCCAGCAGCCCCCAGAGCGGGAGGAGCACAGATACGCAGTATTTT,NA,TRBJ2-3,TRBV7-2,TRBD2
CASSSPQRGGSSYNEQFF,TGTGCCAGCAGCTCCCCTCAGCGGGGGGGGAGCTCCTACAATGAGCAGTTCTTC,NA,TRBJ2-1,TRBV11-2,TRBD2
CASSFSQGETQYF,TGTGCCAGCAGTTTCAGCCAGGGCGAGACCCAGTACTTC,NA,TRBJ2-5,TRBV12-3/TRBV12-4,NA
CSARVDPSGRANLAKNIQYF,TGCAGTGCTAGAGTAGACCCTAGCGGGAGGGCCAATCTTGCCAAAAACATTCAGTACTTC,many,TRBJ2-4,TRBV20-1,TRBD2
CSSSGGFSYNEHFF,TGCAGCAGCAGCGGGGGCTTTTCCTACAATGAGCATTTCTTC,NA,TRBJ2-1,TRBV29-1,TRBD2
CASSLNIGGDTEAFF,TGTGCCAGCAGCTTGAATATCGGGGGGGACACTGAAGCTTTCTTT,NA,TRBJ1-1,TRBV7-6,NA
CSARGQANTEAFF,TGCAGTGCTAGAGGACAGGCGAACACTGAAGCTTTCTTT,NA,TRBJ1-1,TRBV20-1,NA
CASSHGRSPRAYNEQFF,TGTGCCAGCAGTCACGGACGGAGTCCGAGAGCCTACAATGAGCAGTTCTTC,many,TRBJ2-1,TRBV6-5,NA
CASSYYHFKDREGDNEQFF,TGTGCCAGCAGCTACTATCACTTCAAGGACAGGGAGGGGGACAATGAGCAGTTCTTC,few,TRBJ2-1,TRBV11-1,NA
CASSLRPHYEQYF,TGTGCCAGCAGCTTACGTCCGCACTACGAGCAGTACTTC,few,TRBJ2-7,TRBV7-8,NA
CSARSLHFYGYTF,TGCAGTGCCAGGTCCCTCCACTTCTATGGCTACACCTTC,few,TRBJ1-2,TRBV20-1,NA
CASSLLPGQASPDTQYF,TGCGCCAGCAGCCTTTTACCGGGACAGGCAAGCCCAGATACGCAGTATTTT,NA,TRBJ2-3,TRBV5-1,TRBD1
CASSRPSSGRAREQFF,TGTGCCAGCAGCCGACCAAGCAGCGGGAGGGCACGTGAGCAGTTCTTC,few,TRBJ2-1,TRBV7-9,TRBD2
CASSQDRQGADTQYF,TGTGCCAGCAGCCAAGATAGACAGGGCGCAGATACGCAGTATTTT,NA,TRBJ2-3,TRBV4-2,TRBD1
CAISTGNTIYF,TGTGCCATCAGTACAGGAAACACCATATATTTT,NA,TRBJ1-3,TRBV10-3,NA
CASSQLLQGNTEAFF,TGTGCCAGCAGTCAATTACTTCAGGGGAACACTGAAGCTTTCTTT,many,TRBJ1-1,TRBV14,NA
CASSYGRYNNEQYF,TGTGCCAGCAGTTACGGCAGGTACAACAACGAGCAGTACTTC,many,TRBJ2-7,TRBV6-2/TRBV6-3,NA
CASRWRERGPYEQYF,TGCGCCAGCCGCTGGAGGGAGCGGGGCCCCTACGAGCAGTACTTC,NA,TRBJ2-7,TRBV10-2,TRBD2
CASSLASRTLTYEQYF,TGCGCCAGCAGCTTGGCGTCACGGACCCTAACCTACGAGCAGTACTTC,NA,TRBJ2-7,TRBV5-1,NA